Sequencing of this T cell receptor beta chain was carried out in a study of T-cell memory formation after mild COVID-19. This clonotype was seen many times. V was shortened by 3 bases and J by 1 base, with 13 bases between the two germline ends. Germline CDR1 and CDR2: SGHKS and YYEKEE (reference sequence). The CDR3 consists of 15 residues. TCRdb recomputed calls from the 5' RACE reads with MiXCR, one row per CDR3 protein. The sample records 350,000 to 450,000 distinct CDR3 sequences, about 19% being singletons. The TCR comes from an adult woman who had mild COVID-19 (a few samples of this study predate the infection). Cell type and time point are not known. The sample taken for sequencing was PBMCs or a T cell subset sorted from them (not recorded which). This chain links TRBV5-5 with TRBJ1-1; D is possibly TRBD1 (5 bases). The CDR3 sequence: CASSYYGRGNTEAFF. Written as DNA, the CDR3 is TGTGCCAGCAGCTACTATGGAAGGGGGAACACTGAAGCTTTCTTT.